Sequencing of this T cell receptor beta chain was carried out in a study of OX40 agonist ivuxolimab in advanced cancers. Study at large: A male proportion of 82.7% was recorded, with mean age approximately 64 years and range about 23 to 80.

In regard to this clone: The antigen remains unidentified.

Some clones are missing from TCRdb's copy, which holds only in-frame ones; the method was immunoSEQ multiplex PCR. This table has fewer than 70,000 clones, around 87% appearing once. The J segment lost 8 bases and the V segment lost 4 bases, leaving 9 bases of the junction unmatched. CDR1 is SGHRS and CDR2 is YFSETQ in the germline V gene. The CDR3 covers 15 residues. Study-wide points: Among the least clonally expanded were partial responders at 0.1-3.0 mg/kg.

The sequence was obtained from an adult with an advanced solid tumor such as melanoma, head and neck, liver or kidney cancer. The chain uses TRBV5-1 and TRBJ1-6; 7 nucleotides align to TRBD1. The starting material was CD4+ or CD8+ T cells sorted from blood, obtained in a trial of the OX40 agonist ivuxolimab. The CDR3 protein is CASSPGAGGHSPLHF. For the CDR3, the DNA is TGCGCCAGCAGCCCGGGGGCAGGGGGACATTCACCCCTCCACTTT. Drawing the rest from reference TRBV5-1 and TRBJ1-6, the complete variable domain is KAGVTQTPRYLIKTRGQQVTLSCSPISGHRSVSWYQQTPGQGLQFLFEYFSETQRNKGNFPGRFSGRQFSNSRSEMNVSTLELGDSALYLCASSPGAGGHSPLHFGNGTRLTVT.